The 30 T cell receptor beta chains below were found in one sample sequenced in a study of response to subunit inactivated influenza vaccine. TCRdb re-analysed the RT-PCR reads in MiXCR, keeping a single row per CDR3 protein. The repertoire has about 780,000 distinct CDR3 sequences, 15% to 20% of them found once; the top ten carry 9.5% to 13%. This specimen consisted of PBMCs from blood, obtained 5 days after vaccination. The receptors come from a middle-aged man who received an inactivated influenza vaccine.

In this sample, this clonotype turned up a few times. This rearrangement joins TRBV2 to TRBJ2-3; D uncertain. This CDR3 is 13 amino acids long. Germline CDR1 SNHLY, CDR2 FYNNEI. Trimming removed 11 bases from V and 4 bases from J, with 16 bases in between. CDR3 sequence (DNA): TGTGCCTGGTCCCTATCAGAGGCAGATACGCAGTATTTT. It codes for CAWSLSEADTQYF.

The sample holds a few counts of this clonotype. The chain employs TRBV7-2 and TRBJ1-1; 11 positions match TRBD1. This CDR3 is 15 amino acids long. Unmatched junction bases numbered 14, after V lost 8 bases and J lost 9 bases. Germline V lookup: CDR1 SGHTA, CDR2 FQGNSA. In DNA, the CDR3 is TGTGCCAGCCGACTAGCGGGACAGGGGGGTTTTCAAGCTTTCTTT. Protein: CASRLAGQGGFQAFF.

This clonotype was seen a few times. V usage is TRBV20-1 and J usage is TRBJ2-7, with 13 bases aligning to TRBD2. Germline lookup yields CDR1 DFQATT and CDR2 SNEGSKA (reference sequence). Trimming took 6 bases from V and 6 from J; bases not matched to a gene: 8. This CDR3 spans 14 amino acids. CDR3 in amino acids: CSAPLAGGPLEQYF. The CDR3 nucleotides read TGCAGTGCGCCACTAGCGGGGGGGCCCCTCGAGCAGTACTTC.

In its sample, this clonotype was seen a few times. The chain is built from TRBV28 and TRBJ2-4; a possible D gene is TRBD1 (5 bases). CDR3 length: 15 residues. V was pared by 3 bases and J by 0 bases, with 9 bases between. Per germline, CDR1 MDHEN and CDR2 SYDVKM. CDR3 DNA sequence: TGTGCCAGCAGTTTCGGACAACCAGCCAAAAACATTCAGTACTTC. Translated, it gives CASSFGQPAKNIQYF.

The table lists this clonotype with a few counts. The rearrangement links TRBV5-1 to TRBJ2-2; 7 nucleotides match TRBD2. With 4 bases clipped from V and 6 bases from J, the junction kept 3 bases outside the gene matches. This CDR3 region has 13 residues. The V gene's germline CDR1 is SGHRS and CDR2 YFSETQ. The chain's CDR3 is CASSPAGAGELFF. DNA for the CDR3: TGCGCCAGCAGCCCGGCGGGGGCCGGGGAGCTGTTTTTT.

The J gene is TRBJ2-2, the V gene TRBV14; the match to TRBD2 covers 7 bases. The germline gives CDR1 SGHDN, CDR2 FVKESK. V trimming: 7 bases; J trimming: 5 bases; junction bases outside the gene matches: 4. This CDR3 region has 13 residues. CDR3 sequence (DNA): TGTGCCAGCACCACCGGGGGGACCGGGGAGCTGTTTTTT. It specifies CASTTGGTGELFF.

The V and J genes are TRBV7-9 and TRBJ1-2, with a possible D match to TRBD1 (5 bases). CDR1 and CDR2 (germline): SEHNR, FQNEAQ (reference sequence). This CDR3 has 13 residues. The V gene lost 3 bases and the J gene lost 5 bases, with 10 bases spanning the gap. This CDR3 reads CASSFPGPYGYTF. DNA for the CDR3: TGTGCCAGCAGCTTCCCGGGACCTTATGGCTACACCTTC. Full variable domain (rest looked up from reference TRBV7-9 and TRBJ1-2): DTGVSQNPRHKITKRGQNVTFRCDPISEHNRLYWYRQTLGQGPEFLTYFQNEAQLEKSRLLSDRFSAERPKGSFSTLEIQRTEQGDSAMYLCASSFPGPYGYTFGSGTRLTVV.

CDR3 loop: CASSLEVLRVNEQYF. The CDR3 bases are TGTGCCAGCAGCTTAGAGGTGTTGAGGGTAAACGAGCAGTACTTC. This rearrangement joins TRBV11-2 to TRBJ2-7, with D perhaps matching TRBD2 (5 bases). V gave up 0 bases and J gave up 5 bases, with 14 bases separating them. The CDR3 length is 15 residues. The germline gives CDR1 SGHAT, CDR2 FQNNGV.

On this clonotype itself: This sequence may be a read error, since a much larger clone differs from it by one base. The CDR3 carries no conserved terminal phenylalanine or tryptophan, so it likely arises from a read error. The rearrangement links TRBV12-3 or TRBV12-4 to TRBJ2-3; TRBD2 might be the D (6 bases). V was shortened by 2 bases and J by 2 bases, with 11 bases between the two germline ends. The CDR3 has 15 amino acids. The CDR3 region is CASSLSGRSTDTQYS. In DNA, the CDR3 is TGTGCCAGCAGTTTATCGGGGAGGTCCACAGATACGCAGTATTCT.

The J gene is TRBJ2-7, the V gene TRBV6-2 or TRBV6-3; TRBD1 agrees at 12 bases. Germline lookup yields CDR1 MNHEY and CDR2 SVGEGT. Trimming at V came to 2 bases and at J to 5 bases, leaving 7 bases not matched to a gene. This CDR3 has 16 residues. The CDR3 DNA reads as TGTGCCAGCAGTTACACGCGGGACAGGGGGCGCAACGAGCAGTACTTC. The encoded protein is CASSYTRDRGRNEQYF.

The chain employs TRBV15 and TRBJ2-2; possible D gene TRBD1, 5 bases. Trimming pared 9 bases from V and 1 base from J, leaving 12 bases between. The germline V gene encodes CDR1 LNHNV and CDR2 YYDKDF (reference sequence). The CDR3 extends over 14 amino acids. In DNA form, the CDR3 reads TGTGCCACTTCCTCGACAGTGAACACCGGGGAGCTGTTTTTT. Translation gives CATSSTVNTGELFF.

The chain combines TRBV29-1 with TRBJ2-3; 13 bases are shared with TRBD2. The CDR3 consists of 16 residues. The junction had 11 bases not matched to a gene; V was cut back by 7 bases and J by 4 bases. Germline CDR1 and CDR2: SQVTM and ANQGSEA. The chain's CDR3 is CSASTSGGISADTQYF. CDR3 nucleotide sequence: TGCAGCGCCTCGACTAGCGGGGGGATTAGCGCAGATACGCAGTATTTT.

This clonotype occurred a few times. V and J are TRBV10-3 and TRBJ2-5; 9 bases map to TRBD2. The V gene's germline CDR1 is ENHRY and CDR2 SYGVKD. Germline trimming cut 3 bases from V and 2 bases from J; bases unmatched to any gene: 4. The CDR3 runs to 15 residues. The CDR3 nucleotides read TGTGCCATCAGTGATCCTCTAGCGGGACAAGAGACCCAGTACTTC. It encodes CAISDPLAGQETQYF.

This clonotype was observed a few times. V and J are TRBV9 and TRBJ2-1; 10 bases agree with TRBD2. The CDR3 is 17 amino acids. Germline V gene lookup returns CDR1 SGDLS and CDR2 YYNGEE. V dropped 4 bases and J dropped 0; count of bases not matched to a gene: 7. CDR3 sequence: CASSPRTSGDSYNEQFF. The CDR3 nucleotides read TGTGCCAGCAGCCCCCGGACTAGCGGAGACTCCTACAATGAGCAGTTCTTC. The full variable domain, completed using reference TRBV9 and TRBJ2-1, is DSGVTQTPKHLITATGQRVTLRCSPRSGDLSVYWYQQSLDQGLQFLIQYYNGEERAKGNILERFSAQQFPDLHSELNLSSLELGDSALYFCASSPRTSGDSYNEQFFGPGTRLTVL.

This clonotype was observed once. The chain recombines TRBV6-4 with TRBJ2-3; D unclear. The CDR3 runs to 14 residues. V was cut by 6 bases and J by 1 base, with 11 bases left in between. Germline CDR1 reads MRHNA; CDR2 reads SNTAGT. CDR3 in DNA: TGTGCCAGCAGGTTGGTCTCTTGCACAGATACGCAGTATTTT. It translates to CASRLVSCTDTQYF.

A remark on this clonotype: The junction departs from germline at one end; a sequencing error may be responsible. The gene calls are TRBV6-1 and TRBJ2-5, with unresolved D. CDR1 is MNHNS, CDR2 SASEGT, per germline. This CDR3 spans 13 amino acids. CDR3 in DNA: TGTGCCAGCAGTGGCAGGCCCCAAGAGACCCACTACTTC. Translated, it gives CASSGRPQETHYF.

This clonotype was recorded a few times. The rearrangement joins TRBV28 to TRBJ2-1; 10 bases align to TRBD1. Germline CDR1 MDHEN, CDR2 SYDVKM. The V and J ends lost 7 bases and 4 bases, in that order; junction bases with no gene match: 7. The CDR3 covers 15 residues. The CDR3 DNA sequence: TGTGCCAGCAATTCGCCGGGACAGGGGTACAATGAGCAGTTCTTC. Amino acid sequence: CASNSPGQGYNEQFF.

The rearrangement uses TRBV21-1 and TRBJ2-2. TRBV21-1 represents a pseudogene. The CDR3 is 17 amino acids. CDR3 loop: CASSKIKPDGNTGELFF. The CDR3 coding sequence is TGTGCCAGCAGCAAGATTAAGCCGGACGGTAACACCGGGGAGCTGTTTTTT.

The rearrangement joins TRBV15 to TRBJ1-1; 8 nucleotides align to TRBD1. V gave up 0 bases and J gave up 4 bases; unmatched junction bases: 7. The CDR3 length is 16 residues. Per the germline V gene, CDR1 is LNHNV and CDR2 is YYDKDF (reference sequence). CDR3 in DNA: TGTGCCACCAGCAGAGATCGGACAGGGTGGTTCACTGAAGCTTTCTTT. Its protein is CATSRDRTGWFTEAFF. Combining the CDR3 with reference TRBV15 and TRBJ1-1 gives the whole variable domain DAMVIQNPRYQVTQFGKPVTLSCSQTLNHNVMYWYQQKSSQAPKLLFHYYDKDFNNEADTPDNFQSRRPNTSFCFLDIRSPGLGDTAMYLCATSRDRTGWFTEAFFGQGTRLTVV.

The V gene is TRBV5-1, the J gene TRBJ2-1, with 7 bases aligning to TRBD1. Germline CDR1 SGHRS, CDR2 YFSETQ. The CDR3 length is 15 residues. The trim removed 5 bases at V and 7 bases at J, leaving 12 bases unmatched. The CDR3 sequence: CASRATGSPTNEQFF. In nucleotides, the CDR3 is TGCGCCAGCAGGGCGACAGGGTCCCCAACGAATGAGCAGTTCTTC.

The gene calls are TRBV21-1 and TRBJ2-1; TRBD2 was called by the table and not checked on the DNA. TRBV21-1 is annotated as a pseudogene. The CDR3 consists of 16 residues. Written as DNA, the CDR3 is TGTGCCAGCAGCACGGCTAGCGGGGGCTGGGGCAATGAGCAGTTCTTC. Protein product: CASSTASGGWGNEQFF.

This clonotype was seen a handful of times. The chain employs TRBV24-1 and TRBJ2-7; D perhaps matches TRBD2 (6 bases). Deletions cut 5 bases from V and 6 bases from J, with 16 bases between. The length of the CDR3 is 14 residues. Germline V CDR1 and CDR2: KGHDR, SFDVKD. The CDR3 reads CATSVSGGRSEQYF. The CDR3 DNA follows: TGTGCCACCAGTGTGTCCGGAGGGAGGTCCGAGCAGTACTTC.

This clonotype has more than one count but fewer than ten. This sequence joins TRBV20-1 and TRBJ2-3, with a possible D match to TRBD2 (5 bases). Germline-derived CDR1 and CDR2 are DFQATT and SNEGSKA (reference sequence). The CDR3 contains 14 residues. V was pared by 5 bases and J by 1 base, with 13 bases between. The CDR3 sequence is CSAASGPGTDTQYF. The DNA of the CDR3 is TGCAGTGCTGCCAGCGGCCCCGGCACAGATACGCAGTATTTT.

The CDR3 sequence is CASSSQGLAGGETQYF. The DNA of the CDR3 is TGTGCCAGCAGCTCCCAGGGACTAGCGGGTGGAGAGACCCAGTACTTC. The rearrangement links TRBV7-2 to TRBJ2-5; 12 nucleotides match TRBD2. The CDR3 has 16 residues. The trim removed 4 bases at V and 4 bases at J, leaving 7 bases unmatched. Germline lookup yields CDR1 SGHTA and CDR2 FQGNSA. Variable domain in full (rest from reference TRBV7-2 and TRBJ2-5): GAGVSQSPSNKVTEKGKDVELRCDPISGHTALYWYRQSLGQGLEFLIYFQGNSAPDKSGLPSDRFSAERTGGSVSTLTIQRTQQEDSAVYLCASSSQGLAGGETQYFGPGTRLLVL.

This clonotype was seen more than once but under ten times. The chain has TRBV15 and TRBJ2-1; TRBD2 matches at 9 bases. The germline V gene encodes CDR1 LNHNV and CDR2 YYDKDF (reference sequence). J gave up 8 bases and V 5 bases, and 19 bases lay outside the gene matches. The CDR3 is 18 amino acids. The CDR3 bases are TGTGCCACCAGCCCAAGACTAGCGGCGGATCATACCCCCCATGAGCAGTTCTTC. Amino acids: CATSPRLAADHTPHEQFF.

V and J are TRBV7-9 and TRBJ1-2; D is uncertain. CDR3 length: 12 amino acids. The germline V gene has CDR1 SEHNR and CDR2 FQNEAQ (reference sequence). As DNA, the CDR3 is TGTGCTACCGGCGGGAATAACTATGGCTACACCTTC. Its protein is CATGGNNYGYTF.

This clonotype was seen repeatedly, ten times or more. V is TRBV11-2 and J is TRBJ2-5; weak D call: TRBD2 (6 bases). Germline V lookup: CDR1 SGHAT, CDR2 FQNNGV. Trimming pared 8 bases from V and 4 bases from J, leaving 17 bases between. CDR3 length: 14 amino acids. As DNA, the CDR3 is TGTGCCAGCTCCTACTCGACTAGTCGAGAGACCCAGTACTTC. This encodes CASSYSTSRETQYF.

In this sample, this clonotype turned up a few times. The rearrangement joins TRBV7-2 to TRBJ1-2; possible D gene TRBD1, 6 bases. The length of the CDR3 is 15 residues. V lost 1 base and J lost 3, with 12 bases in between. Germline CDR1 and CDR2: SGHTA and FQGNSA. The CDR3 DNA sequence: TGTGCCAGCAGCTTAGTAAGCGGGGGCGACTATGGCTACACCTTC. It specifies CASSLVSGGDYGYTF. Based on the CDR3 plus reference TRBV7-2 and TRBJ1-2, the full variable domain is GAGVSQSPSNKVTEKGKDVELRCDPISGHTALYWYRQSLGQGLEFLIYFQGNSAPDKSGLPSDRFSAERTGGSVSTLTIQRTQQEDSAVYLCASSLVSGGDYGYTFGSGTRLTVV.

The rearrangement joins TRBV20-1 to TRBJ2-7; D gene ambiguous. Germline V lookup: CDR1 DFQATT, CDR2 SNEGSKA (reference sequence). There are 14 residues in the CDR3. Trimming pared 0 bases from V and 4 bases from J, leaving 13 bases between. Written as DNA, the CDR3 is TGCAGTGCTAGAGATCTCGGACGGCAATACGAGCAGTACTTC. It codes for CSARDLGRQYEQYF.

This chain links TRBV20-1 with TRBJ2-5, with 13 bases aligning to TRBD2. The CDR3 totals 16 residues. CDR1 is DFQATT and CDR2 is SNEGSKA in the germline V gene (reference sequence). V shed 6 bases and J 1 base; nucleotides not matched to a gene: 8. The CDR3 region is CSATGTSGAAQETQYF. The CDR3 DNA is TGCAGTGCCACGGGGACTAGCGGGGCCGCCCAAGAGACCCAGTACTTC.